This T cell receptor beta chain was captured in a study of blood T cell repertoires in COVID-19. Study context: T cells, B-cell-depleted T cells, or PBMCs supplied cDNA or gDNA.

This clone is a singleton in its sample. In terms of age and location, participants ranged from roughly 18 to 100 years and lived in approximately 26 US areas. Within 2 weeks before study entry, exposed participants met a COVID-19 case. The method was immunoSEQ multiplex PCR; TCRdb's version includes in-frame clones alone and lacks a portion of them. Found here are 150,000 to 200,000 clones, over 70% of them singletons; the top ten hold roughly 5%. V shed 0 bases and J shed 0 bases, with 12 bases lying between them. The CDR3 extends over 16 amino acids. Germline CDR1 and CDR2: GTSNPN and SVGIG (reference sequence).

The clonotype comes from a man aged 65-85 years who had been exposed to COVID-19. V usage is TRBV30 and J usage is TRBJ1-3; unclear D gene. Sequenced: PBMCs or T cells enriched from blood (not recorded which). The DNA of the CDR3 is TGTGCCTGGAGTGTTTCTGCCCCGAGCTCTGGAAACACCATATATTTT. It encodes CAWSVSAPSSGNTIYF.